The following is a T cell receptor (beta chain) sequence with its context. Antigen unknown. CDR3 length: 19 residues. The junction had 17 bases not matched to a gene; V was cut back by 4 bases and J by 0 bases. Germline values: CDR1 DFQATT, CDR2 SNEGSKA (reference sequence). This specimen belongs to a study of blood T cells in healthy people across ages. Study findings and constraints: The authors considered diversity estimates from one million T cells to be underestimates. TCR beta diversity correlated strongly with naive T cell percentage. Without sorted subsets, naive and antigen-experienced compartments could not be conclusively compared. Among T cells, TCR beta diversity per million cells dropped roughly linearly as age rose.

The authors ran a second PCR of about 7 to 12 cycles using a sample-barcoded 5' primer and a J-beta primer mix. TCRdb called the 5' RACE reads again in MiXCR, with one record for every CDR3 protein. The sample yields around 500,000 distinct CDR3 sequences, around 50% seen once. This chain links TRBV20-1 with TRBJ1-5; TRBD1 matches at 8 bases. Source material: blood. This clonotype was obtained from a man at least 80 years old in good health. The CDR3 loop is CSAISGGISPLYSNQPQHF. Written as DNA, the CDR3 is TGCAGTGCTATATCAGGGGGCATCTCCCCTCTATATAGCAATCAGCCCCAGCATTTT.